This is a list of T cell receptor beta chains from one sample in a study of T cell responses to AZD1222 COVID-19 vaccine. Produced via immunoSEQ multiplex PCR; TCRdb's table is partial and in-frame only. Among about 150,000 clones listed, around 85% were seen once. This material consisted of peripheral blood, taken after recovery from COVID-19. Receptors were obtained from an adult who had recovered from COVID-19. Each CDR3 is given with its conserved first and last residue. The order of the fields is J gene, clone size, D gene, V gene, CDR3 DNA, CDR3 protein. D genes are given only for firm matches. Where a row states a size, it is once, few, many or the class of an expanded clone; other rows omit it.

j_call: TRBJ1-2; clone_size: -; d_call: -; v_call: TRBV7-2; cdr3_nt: TGTGCCAGCAGCTTAGGCCCGGCCTATGGCTACACCTTC; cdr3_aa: CASSLGPAYGYTF
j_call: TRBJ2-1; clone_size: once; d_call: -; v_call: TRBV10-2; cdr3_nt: TGCGCCAGCAGTGAGACTACCCCCGGGGATGAGCAGTTCTTC; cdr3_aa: CASSETTPGDEQFF
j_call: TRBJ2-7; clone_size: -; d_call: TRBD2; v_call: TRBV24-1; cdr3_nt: TGTGCCACCAGTGATCGCAACCCAACTAGCGGGAGTCTCTACGAGCAGTACTTC; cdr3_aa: CATSDRNPTSGSLYEQYF
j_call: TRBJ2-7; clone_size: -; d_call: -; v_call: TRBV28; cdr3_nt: TGTGCCAGCAGTTCGCCCACAACGGCCTCCTACGAGCAGTACTTC; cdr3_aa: CASSSPTTASYEQYF
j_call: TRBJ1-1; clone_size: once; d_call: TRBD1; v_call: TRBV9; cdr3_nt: TGTGCCAGCAGCATAACAGGGGGTGACACTGAAGCTTTCTTT; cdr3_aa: CASSITGGDTEAFF
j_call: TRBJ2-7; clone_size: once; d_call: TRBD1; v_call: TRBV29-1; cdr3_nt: TGCAGCGTTCTGGGACAGGCGTACGAGCAGTACTTC; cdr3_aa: CSVLGQAYEQYF
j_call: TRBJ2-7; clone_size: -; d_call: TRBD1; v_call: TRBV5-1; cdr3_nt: TGCGCCAGCAGCTTGCATCCGAGACAGGGGGGTAACGAGCAGTACTTC; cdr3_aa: CASSLHPRQGGNEQYF
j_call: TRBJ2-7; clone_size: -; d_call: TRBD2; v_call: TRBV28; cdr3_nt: TGTGCCAGCAGCCGGGGGGGGGCCGACGAGCAGTACTTC; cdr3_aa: CASSRGGADEQYF
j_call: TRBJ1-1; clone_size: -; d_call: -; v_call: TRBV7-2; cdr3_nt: TGTGCCAGCAGCCCATTTGGCTCGGGGGGCACTGAAGCTTTCTTT; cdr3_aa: CASSPFGSGGTEAFF
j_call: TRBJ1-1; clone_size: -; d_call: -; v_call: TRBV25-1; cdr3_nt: TGTGCCAGCAGTGAATACGAGACAGGCCCGTTCATGAACACTGAAGCTTTCTTT; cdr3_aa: CASSEYETGPFMNTEAFF
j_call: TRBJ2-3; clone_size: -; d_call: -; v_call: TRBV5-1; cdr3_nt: TGCGCCAGCAGCTTGGATTCGGGGGGCGGCGATACGCAGTATTTT; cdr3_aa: CASSLDSGGGDTQYF
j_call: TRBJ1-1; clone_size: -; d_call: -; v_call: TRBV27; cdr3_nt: TGTGCCAGCAGTCCAAACAGGGCTGAAGCTTTCTTT; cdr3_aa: CASSPNRAEAFF
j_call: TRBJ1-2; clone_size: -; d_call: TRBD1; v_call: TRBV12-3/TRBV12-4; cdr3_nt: TGTGCCATACCGACAGGGAACTATGGCTACACCTTC; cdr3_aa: CAIPTGNYGYTF
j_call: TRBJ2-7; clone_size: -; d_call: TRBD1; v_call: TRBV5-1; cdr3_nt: TGCGCCAGCAGCTGGACAGGTGTCTACGAGCAGTACTTC; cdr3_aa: CASSWTGVYEQYF
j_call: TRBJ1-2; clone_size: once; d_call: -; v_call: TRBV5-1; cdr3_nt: TGCGCCAGCAGCTCCGGGGGGAACTATGGCTACACCTTC; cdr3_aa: CASSSGGNYGYTF
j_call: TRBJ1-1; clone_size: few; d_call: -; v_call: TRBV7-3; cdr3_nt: TGTGCCAGCAGCTTAAGGGGTAGCACTGAAGCTTTCTTT; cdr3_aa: CASSLRGSTEAFF
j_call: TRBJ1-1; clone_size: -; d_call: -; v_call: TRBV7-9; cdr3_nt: TGTGCCAGCCAGACGGGTGAGGAGATGAACACTGAAGCTTTCTTT; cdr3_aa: CASQTGEEMNTEAFF
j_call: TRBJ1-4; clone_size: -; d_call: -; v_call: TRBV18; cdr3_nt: TGTGCCAGCTCACCCATCGCAACTAATGAAAAACTGTTTTTT; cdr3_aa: CASSPIATNEKLFF
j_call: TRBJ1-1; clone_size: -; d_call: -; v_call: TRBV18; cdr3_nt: TGTGCCAGCTCACCAGGGCAGGGGAACACTGAAGCTTTCTTT; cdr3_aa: CASSPGQGNTEAFF
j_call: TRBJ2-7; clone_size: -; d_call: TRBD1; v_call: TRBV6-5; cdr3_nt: TGTGCCAGCAGTTTGACCGCCGGGACAGGGGGCGGTCAGCAGTACTTC; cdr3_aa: CASSLTAGTGGGQQYF
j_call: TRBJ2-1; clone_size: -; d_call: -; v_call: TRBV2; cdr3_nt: TGTGCCAGCAGTGAGGGTCTAGCAAAGGAAGGTGAGCAGTTCTTC; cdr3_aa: CASSEGLAKEGEQFF
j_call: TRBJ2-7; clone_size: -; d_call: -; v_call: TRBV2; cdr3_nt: TGTGCCAGCCAGGGGTACGAGCAGTACTTC; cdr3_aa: CASQGYEQYF
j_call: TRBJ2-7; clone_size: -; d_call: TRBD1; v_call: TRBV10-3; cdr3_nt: TGTGCCATCCAACAACAGGGGGACGAGCAGTACTTC; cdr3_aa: CAIQQQGDEQYF
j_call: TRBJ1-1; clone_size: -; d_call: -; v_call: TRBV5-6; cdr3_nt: TGTGCCAGCAGCTTTAGCCCAAACACTGAAGCTTTCTTT; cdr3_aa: CASSFSPNTEAFF
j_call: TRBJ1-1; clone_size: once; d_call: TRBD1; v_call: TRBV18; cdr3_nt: TGTGCCAGCTCACCAAATGTGGGACAGAGCTACACTGAAGCTTTCTTT; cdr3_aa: CASSPNVGQSYTEAFF
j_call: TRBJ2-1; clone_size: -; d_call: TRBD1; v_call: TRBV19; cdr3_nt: TGTGCCAGTAGCAGACAGGGCTACAATGAGCAGTTCTTC; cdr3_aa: CASSRQGYNEQFF
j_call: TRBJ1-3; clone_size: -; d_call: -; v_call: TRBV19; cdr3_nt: TGTGCCAGTAGTGTTCAGGTTAGGACCTCTGGAAACACCATATATTTT; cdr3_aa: CASSVQVRTSGNTIYF
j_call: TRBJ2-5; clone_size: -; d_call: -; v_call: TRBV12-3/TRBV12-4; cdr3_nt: TGTGCCAGCAGTACTTCCCTTAGGGAGACCCAGTACTTC; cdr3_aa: CASSTSLRETQYF
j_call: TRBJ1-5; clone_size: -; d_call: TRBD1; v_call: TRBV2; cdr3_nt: TGTGCCAGCAGGTCTGACAGGGGGCGAAGGGGTCAGCCCCAGCATTTT; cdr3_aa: CASRSDRGRRGQPQHF
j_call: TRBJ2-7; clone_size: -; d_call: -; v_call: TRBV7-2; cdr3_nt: TGTGCCAGCAGCTTATACCCTCGCTCCTACGAGCAGTACTTC; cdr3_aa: CASSLYPRSYEQYF
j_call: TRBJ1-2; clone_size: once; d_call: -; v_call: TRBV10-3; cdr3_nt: TGTGCCATCAGTGAGTCAACTATCAACTATGGCTACACCTTC; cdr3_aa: CAISESTINYGYTF
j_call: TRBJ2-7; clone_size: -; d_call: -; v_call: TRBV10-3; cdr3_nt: TGTGCCATCAGTGGCCTAGAGTCGGGCGAGCAGTACTTC; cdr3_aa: CAISGLESGEQYF
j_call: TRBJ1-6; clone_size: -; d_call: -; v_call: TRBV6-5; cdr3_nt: TGTGCCAGCAGTTACTCAGGGCAGGGCCATTCACCCCTCCACTTT; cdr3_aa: CASSYSGQGHSPLHF
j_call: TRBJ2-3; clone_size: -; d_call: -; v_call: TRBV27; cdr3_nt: TGTGCCAGCAGTTCTCCCGGGCTAGACGGAACAGATACGCAGTATTTT; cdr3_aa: CASSSPGLDGTDTQYF
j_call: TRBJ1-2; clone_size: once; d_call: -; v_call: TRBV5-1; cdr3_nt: TGCGCCAGCAGCTTGAACCCGGGGACGCAAAGCTATGGCTACACCTTC; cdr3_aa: CASSLNPGTQSYGYTF
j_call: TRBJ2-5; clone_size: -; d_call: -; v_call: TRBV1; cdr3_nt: TGCACCAGCAGCCTAACCGACAGGAACCAGTACTTC; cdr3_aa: CTSSLTDRNQYF
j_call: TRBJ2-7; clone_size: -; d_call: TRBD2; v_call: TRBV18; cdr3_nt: TGTGCCAGCTCGGTTACTAGCGGGAGGGCGGAAGAGCAGTACTTC; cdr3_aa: CASSVTSGRAEEQYF
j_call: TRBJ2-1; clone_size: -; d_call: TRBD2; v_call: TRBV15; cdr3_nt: TGTGCCACCCAGACTAGCGGGGGTTTTGAGCAGTTCTTC; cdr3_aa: CATQTSGGFEQFF
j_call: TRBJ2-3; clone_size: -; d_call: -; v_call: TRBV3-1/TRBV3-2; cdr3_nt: TGTGCCAGCAGCCAAGAGCGGGCGGAGATCCTGGGCACAGATACGCAGTATTTT; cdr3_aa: CASSQERAEILGTDTQYF
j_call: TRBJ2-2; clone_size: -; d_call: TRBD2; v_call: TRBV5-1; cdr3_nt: TGCGCCAGCAAGTTACTAGCGGGAGGAACCACCGGGGAGCTGTTTTTT; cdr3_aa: CASKLLAGGTTGELFF
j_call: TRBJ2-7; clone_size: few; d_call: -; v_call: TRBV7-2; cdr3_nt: TGTGCCAGCAGCTTAGAGGAGTGGAGCTCCTACGAGCAGTACTTC; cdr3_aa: CASSLEEWSSYEQYF
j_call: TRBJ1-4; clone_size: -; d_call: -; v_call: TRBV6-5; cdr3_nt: TGTGCCACACGAACCGGGACGGAAAATGAAAAACTGTTTTTT; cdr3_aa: CATRTGTENEKLFF
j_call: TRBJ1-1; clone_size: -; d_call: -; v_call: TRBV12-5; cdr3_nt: TGTGCTAGTGGTTTGGACCTCGACACTGAAGCTTTCTTT; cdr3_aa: CASGLDLDTEAFF
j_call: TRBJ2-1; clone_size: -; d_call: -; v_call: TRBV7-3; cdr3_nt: TGTGCCAGCAGCCACAGGGGACTAGAAGATGAGCAGTTCTTC; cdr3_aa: CASSHRGLEDEQFF
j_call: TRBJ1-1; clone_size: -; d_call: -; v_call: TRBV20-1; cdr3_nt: TGCAGTGCTAGTGATGGATGGAACACTGAAGCTTTCTTT; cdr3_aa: CSASDGWNTEAFF
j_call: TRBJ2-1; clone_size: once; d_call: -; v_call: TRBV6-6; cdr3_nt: TGTGCCAGCACCTTGGACTACTACAATGAGCAGTTCTTC; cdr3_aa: CASTLDYYNEQFF
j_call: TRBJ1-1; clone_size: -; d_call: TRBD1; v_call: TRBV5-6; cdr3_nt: TGTGCCAGCAGCTTTGCAGGGGGATTAAACACTGAAGCTTTCTTT; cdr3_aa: CASSFAGGLNTEAFF
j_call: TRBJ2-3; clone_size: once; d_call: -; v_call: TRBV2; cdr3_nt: TGTGCCAGCAGTGAAGACGGACTACCCACAGATACGCAGTATTTT; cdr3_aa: CASSEDGLPTDTQYF
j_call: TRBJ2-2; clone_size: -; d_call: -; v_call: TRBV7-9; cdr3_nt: TGTGCCAGCAGCTTCGACTTCATTTCCGGGGAGCTGTTTTTT; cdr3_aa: CASSFDFISGELFF
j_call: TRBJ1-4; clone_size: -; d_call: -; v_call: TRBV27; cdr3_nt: TGTGCCAGCAGCCAAATCACCGCAGGGGATGAAAAACTGTTTTTT; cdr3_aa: CASSQITAGDEKLFF
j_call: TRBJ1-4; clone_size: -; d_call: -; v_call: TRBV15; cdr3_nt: TGTGCCACCAGCAGAGGAGGATCTACAACTAATGAAAAACTGTTTTTT; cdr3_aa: CATSRGGSTTNEKLFF
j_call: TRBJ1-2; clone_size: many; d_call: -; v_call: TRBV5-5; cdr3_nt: TGTGCCAGCAGTTTAAACAGGGAGGCCCTCTATGGCTACACCTTC; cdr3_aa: CASSLNREALYGYTF
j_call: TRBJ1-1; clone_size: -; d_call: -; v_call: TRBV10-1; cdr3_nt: TGCGCCAGCAGTGAGTCATTTTTCCCCCGGGGTACTGAAGCTTTCTTT; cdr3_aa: CASSESFFPRGTEAFF
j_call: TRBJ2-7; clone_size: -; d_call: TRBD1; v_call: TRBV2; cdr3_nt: TGTGCCAGCAGCGGACAGGGCTACGAGCAGTACTTC; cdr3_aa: CASSGQGYEQYF
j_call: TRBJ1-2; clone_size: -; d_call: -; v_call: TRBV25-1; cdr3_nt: TGTGCCAGCAAGGAGGCAGGGGAAAACTATGGCTACACCTTC; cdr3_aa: CASKEAGENYGYTF
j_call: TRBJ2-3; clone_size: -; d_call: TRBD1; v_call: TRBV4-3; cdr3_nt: TGCGCCAGCAGCCAATCGACAGGGTCGGCTGATACGCAGTATTTT; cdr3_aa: CASSQSTGSADTQYF
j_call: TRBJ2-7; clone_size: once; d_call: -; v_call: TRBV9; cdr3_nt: TGTGCCAGCAGCCCTCCAGGGACTTACGAGCAGTACTTC; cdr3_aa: CASSPPGTYEQYF
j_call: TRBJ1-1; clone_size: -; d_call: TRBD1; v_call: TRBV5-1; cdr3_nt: TGCGCCAGCAGCTTGGGGACAGCCGGGAGTAACAGGGGGGTGGCCACTGAAGCTTTCTTT; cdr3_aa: CASSLGTAGSNRGVATEAFF
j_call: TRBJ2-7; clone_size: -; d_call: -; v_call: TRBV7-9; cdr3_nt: TGTGCCAGCAGCTCAGAGGAGAGGTCGTTATACGAGCAGTACTTC; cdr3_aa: CASSSEERSLYEQYF